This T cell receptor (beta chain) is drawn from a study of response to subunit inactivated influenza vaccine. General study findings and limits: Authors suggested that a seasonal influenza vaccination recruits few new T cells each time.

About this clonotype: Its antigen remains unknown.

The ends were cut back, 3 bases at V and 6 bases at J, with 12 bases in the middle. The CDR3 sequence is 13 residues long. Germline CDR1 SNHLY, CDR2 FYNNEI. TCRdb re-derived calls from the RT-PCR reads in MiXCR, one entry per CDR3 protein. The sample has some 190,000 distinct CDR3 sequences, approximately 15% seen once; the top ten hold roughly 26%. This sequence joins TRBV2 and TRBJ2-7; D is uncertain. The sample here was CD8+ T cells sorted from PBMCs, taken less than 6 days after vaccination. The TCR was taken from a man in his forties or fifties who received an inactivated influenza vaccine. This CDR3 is CASSDLWGGEQYF. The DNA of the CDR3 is TGTGCCAGCAGTGATCTTTGGGGTGGCGAGCAGTACTTC. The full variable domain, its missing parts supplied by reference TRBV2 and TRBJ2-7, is EPEVTQTPSHQVTQMGQEVILRCVPISNHLYFYWYRQILGQKVEFLVSFYNNEISEKSEIFDDQFSVERPDGSNFTLKIRSTKLEDSAMYFCASSDLWGGEQYFGPGTRLTVT.